The clone carrying this T cell receptor beta chain was seen ten or more times. Its antigen is not identified. From RNA, the CDR3 regions of TCR beta chains were amplified and sequenced. The first round was an RT-PCR with HTBI primers, and the second round was a multiplex PCR. Each CDR3 protein gets one entry after TCRdb re-called the multiplex PCR reads with MiXCR. The table shows about half a million distinct CDR3 sequences, with around 15% occurring only once. Ophthalmopathy cases showed moderate-to-severe activity, scoring CAS ≥3 and NOSPECS ≥4, with duration under 3 months. This entry comes from a study of Graves' ophthalmopathy and Graves' hyperthyroidism. Study-wide background: Peripheral blood was gathered at the point of initial diagnosis, before any treatment started.

V gave up 5 bases and J gave up 10 bases, with 18 bases separating them. Germline V gene data show CDR1 as MNHEY and CDR2 as SMNVEV (reference sequence). The CDR3 runs to 14 residues. Whole-study results and caveats: The model predicted progression of ophthalmopathy with a sensitivity of about 70%, and its specificity was about 73%. Distinction of ophthalmopathy from stable hyperthyroidism by a 13-signature model reached over 85% sensitivity and 75% to 84% specificity.

The source of this sequence is a woman aged 25 to 39 with Graves' ophthalmopathy. V gene TRBV27 combines with J gene TRBJ1-3; the D gene is possibly TRBD1 (6 bases). The specimen was blood. CDR3 DNA sequence: TGTGCCAGCAGTCCTCGACAGGCTGGGGGGACCATATATTTT. Translated, it gives CASSPRQAGGTIYF.